This TCR beta chain is from a study of spatial heterogeneity in lung cancer. The CDR3 length is 16 residues. Germline CDR1 reads SGHNT; CDR2 reads YYREEE (reference sequence). The junction had 7 bases not matched to a gene; V was cut back by 3 bases and J by 5 bases. Documented time point: sample taken at primary tumor resection. The study sequenced unsorted whole RNA from tumor, nontumor lung or frozen PBMC. In this sample, this clonotype turned up many times. TCRdb independently ran MiXCR on the 5' RACE reads; one entry per CDR3 protein. This table holds 30,000 to 45,000 distinct CDR3 sequences, 5.2% found once.

This chain links TRBV5-4 with TRBJ2-5; 13 bases fit TRBD2. The sequence was collected from a female donor with early-stage non-small cell lung cancer. The sample in question was PBMCs, obtained at surgery. The CDR3 region has the DNA TGTGCCAGCAGCTGGACTAGCGGGAGTCTTGGGGAGACCCAGTACTTC. Translated: CASSWTSGSLGETQYF.